The T cell receptor beta chain under discussion was sequenced for a study of blood T cell repertoires in COVID-19. Looking at the study overall: Collection of acute and convalescent COVID-19 samples took place in the United States, Italy and Spain. Sources were T cells, B-cell-depleted T cells, or PBMCs; the material itself was cDNA or gDNA.

In the source study's methods: Amplified reference gene primers provided the basis for estimating nucleated cell counts. Sequencing used immunoSEQ multiplex PCR; TCRdb keeps in-frame clones, though not all of them. The DNA gave D and trimming, while V, J and clone size come from that table. The table has some 460,000 clones, 75% to 90% seen once. Germline CDR1 SGDLS, CDR2 YYNGEE. V was pared by 0 bases and J by 14 bases, with 18 bases between. The CDR3 covers 15 residues. The sample comprised peripheral blood. The chain recombines TRBV9 with TRBJ1-6; weak D call: TRBD1 (6 bases). This receptor was identified in a woman in her 30s with acute or convalescent COVID-19. The CDR3 sequence: CASSVEPGTISSLHF. The CDR3 DNA is TGTGCCAGCAGCGTAGAACCAGGGACAATATCATCCCTCCACTTT. Using reference TRBV9 and TRBJ1-6 for the parts outside the CDR3, the full variable domain is DSGVTQTPKHLITATGQRVTLRCSPRSGDLSVYWYQQSLDQGLQFLIQYYNGEERAKGNILERFSAQQFPDLHSELNLSSLELGDSALYFCASSVEPGTISSLHFGNGTRLTVT.